The 15 T cell receptor beta chains below all came from one sample that was sequenced in a study of control samples from healthy donors and cancer patients (dated by TCRdb to 2018 to 2021). Library method: the immunoSEQ multiplex PCR assay. TCRdb took this table from immuneACCESS and kept in-frame rearrangements with V and J called. Such tables lack part of the clones; where checked against another copy, unresolved V genes explain under half of the gap, and the rest is unexplained. Present in this sample are about 150,000 clones, over 85% of which were seen just once. The top ten constitute approximately 6% of the sample. Source material: blood. These receptors originate from a man in his forties or fifties in good health.

The rearrangement uses TRBV6-1 and TRBJ1-1; D gene unclear. Germline CDR1 MNHNS, CDR2 SASEGT. The CDR3 extends over 13 amino acids. Trimming pared 2 bases from V and 1 base from J, leaving 5 bases between. This CDR3 reads CASSEMRNTEAFF. For the CDR3, the DNA is TGTGCCAGCAGTGAAATGCGGAACACTGAAGCTTTCTTT.

In its sample, this clone was seen once. This chain joins TRBV7-9 and TRBJ1-1; D may be TRBD1 (5 bases). This CDR3 spans 16 amino acids. Germline V gives CDR1 SEHNR, CDR2 FQNEAQ (reference sequence). V lost 2 bases and J lost 0, with 13 bases in between. CDR3 coding DNA: TGTGCCAGCAGCTTAAGCGGGCAGGGAATGAACACTGAAGCTTTCTTT. Residues: CASSLSGQGMNTEAFF.

The rearrangement joins TRBV5-4 to TRBJ1-2, with 8 nucleotides matching TRBD1. Germline V gene data show CDR1 as SGHNT and CDR2 as YYREEE (reference sequence). The CDR3 runs 12 residues. J was trimmed by 8 bases and V by 4 bases; bases with no gene match: 4. The CDR3 is CASSGDRRGYTF. Here the CDR3 DNA reads TGTGCCAGCAGCGGGGACAGGAGGGGCTACACCTTC.

The chain couples TRBV5-4 to TRBJ2-7; 14 bases map to TRBD2. This CDR3 is 18 amino acids long. Germline CDR1 is SGHNT and CDR2 is YYREEE (reference sequence). J was trimmed by 2 bases and V by 2 bases; bases with no gene match: 9. The CDR3 region is CASSFRTSGGPYPYEQYF. CDR3 nucleotide sequence: TGTGCCAGCAGCTTCCGGACTAGCGGGGGGCCCTATCCCTACGAGCAGTACTTC.

The CDR3 loop reads CASSWRGDVSYGYTF. The CDR3 DNA reads as TGTGCCAGCAGTTGGAGAGGGGATGTTAGCTATGGCTACACCTTC. The V and J genes are TRBV27 and TRBJ1-2, with D possibly being TRBD1 (5 bases). Germline CDR1 reads MNHEY; CDR2 reads SMNVEV (reference sequence). CDR3 length: 15 residues. The V and J ends lost 4 bases and 4 bases respectively, with 16 bases between them.

The chain is built from TRBV15 and TRBJ2-7; D is perhaps TRBD1 (6 bases). Trimming stripped 6 bases from V and 7 bases from J, with 16 bases between. Germline values: CDR1 LNHNV, CDR2 YYDKDF (reference sequence). The CDR3 covers 13 residues. CDR3 nucleotide sequence: TGTGCCACCAGGTTGCAGGGGCGGAGGGAGCAGTACTTC. This encodes CATRLQGRREQYF.

The genes are TRBV28 and TRBJ1-2, with unresolved D. V lost 3 bases, J lost 4 bases, and 3 bases lay in between. This CDR3 contains 11 residues. CDR1 and CDR2 (germline): MDHEN, SYDVKM. Here the CDR3 DNA reads TGTGCCAGCAGTTTGTCCTATGGCTACACCTTC. Protein: CASSLSYGYTF.

The chain couples TRBV13 to TRBJ1-1; the match to TRBD1 covers 9 bases. The length of the CDR3 is 14 residues. V was clipped by 0 bases and J by 4 bases; unmatched bases: 0. Germline CDR1 reads PRHDT; CDR2 reads FYEKMQ (reference sequence). CDR3: CASSLGTGGTEAFF. CDR3 DNA sequence: TGTGCCAGCAGCTTAGGGACAGGGGGCACTGAAGCTTTCTTT.

The genes are TRBV5-4 and TRBJ1-2, with D possibly matching TRBD1 (5 bases). With 0 bases removed from V and 4 bases from J, the gap between germline ends came to 13 bases. Germline V gene lookup returns CDR1 SGHNT and CDR2 YYREEE (reference sequence). The CDR3 is 15 amino acids. The CDR3 DNA reads TGTGCCAGCAGCTTGGACGAGGGGCGTAGCTATGGCTACACCTTC. This gives the protein CASSLDEGRSYGYTF.

V and J are TRBV4-3 and TRBJ2-2, with 7 bases lining up with TRBD1. After removal of 0 bases from V and 6 bases from J, the junction contained 4 bases not matched to a gene. The germline CDR1 and CDR2 sequences are LGHNA and YSLEER. CDR3 length: 15 amino acids. The CDR3 nucleotides read TGCGCCAGCAGCCAAGACGACAGGGCGCCCGGGGAGCTGTTTTTT. Residues: CASSQDDRAPGELFF.

This rearrangement joins TRBV5-1 to TRBJ2-7; the D is unclear. The CDR3 covers 17 residues. The V end lost 0 bases, the J end lost 2 bases, and 18 bases lay between the germline ends. The germline gives CDR1 SGHRS, CDR2 YFSETQ. DNA of the CDR3: TGCGCCAGCAGCTTGGAGGGTTATAGGAGCGCCCCCTACGAGCAGTACTTC. Translation gives CASSLEGYRSAPYEQYF.

This sequence joins TRBV11-2 and TRBJ2-3; tentatively, D is TRBD2 (7 bases). Per the germline V gene, CDR1 is SGHAT and CDR2 is FQNNGV. V was clipped by 4 bases and J by 2 bases, with 16 bases between them. This CDR3 spans 16 amino acids. CDR3 sequence: CASSSRRGGLTDTQYF. The CDR3 bases are TGTGCCAGCAGCTCCCGGAGGGGGGGTCTCACAGATACGCAGTATTTT.

The gene calls are TRBV15 and TRBJ2-1, with 7 bases aligning to TRBD2. The J segment lost 5 bases and the V segment lost 5 bases, leaving 6 bases of the junction unmatched. In germline, CDR1 is LNHNV, CDR2 YYDKDF (reference sequence). The CDR3 is 14 residues long. The CDR3 coding sequence is TGTGCCACCAGCGCCGGGAGGACAAACAATGAGCAGTTCTTC. Translating it yields CATSAGRTNNEQFF.

The V gene is TRBV5-1, the J gene TRBJ1-2; D gene unclear. The CDR3 spans 11 residues. Germline V gives CDR1 SGHRS, CDR2 YFSETQ. V was cut by 0 bases and J by 13 bases, with 10 bases left in between. CDR3 DNA: TGCGCCAGCAGCTTGGGGACCACGTTCACCTTC. Amino acids: CASSLGTTFTF.

This clone has a single count. J is TRBJ2-2 and V is TRBV7-9; no firm D call. Per germline, CDR1 SEHNR and CDR2 FQNEAQ (reference sequence). Deletions cut 5 bases from V and 2 bases from J, with 3 bases between. This CDR3 contains 12 residues. The CDR3 is CASSVNTGELFF. CDR3 nucleotide sequence: TGTGCCAGCAGCGTTAACACCGGGGAGCTGTTTTTT. The full variable domain, with the rest looked up from reference TRBV7-9 and TRBJ2-2, is DTGVSQNPRHKITKRGQNVTFRCDPISEHNRLYWYRQTLGQGPEFLTYFQNEAQLEKSRLLSDRFSAERPKGSFSTLEIQRTEQGDSAMYLCASSVNTGELFFGEGSRLTVL.